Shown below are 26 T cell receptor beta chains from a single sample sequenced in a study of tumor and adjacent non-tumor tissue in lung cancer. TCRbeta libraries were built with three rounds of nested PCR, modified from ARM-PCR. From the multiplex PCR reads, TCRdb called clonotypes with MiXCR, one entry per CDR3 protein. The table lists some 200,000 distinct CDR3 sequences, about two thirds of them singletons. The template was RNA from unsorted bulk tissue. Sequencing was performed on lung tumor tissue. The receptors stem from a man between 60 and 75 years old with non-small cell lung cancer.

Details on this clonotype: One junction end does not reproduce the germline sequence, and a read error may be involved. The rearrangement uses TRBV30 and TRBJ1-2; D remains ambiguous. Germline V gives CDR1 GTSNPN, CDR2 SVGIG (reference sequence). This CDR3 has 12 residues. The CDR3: CAWTLSNYDYTF. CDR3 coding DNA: TGTGCCTGGACACTTTCTAACTATGACTACACCTTC.

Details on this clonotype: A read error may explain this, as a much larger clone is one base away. CDR3 region: CASSEMGVSNTF. CDR3 DNA sequence: TGTGCCAGCAGTGAAATGGGAGTCTCCAACACCTTC. V and J are TRBV6-1 and TRBJ1-2, with no clear D. Germline V gives CDR1 MNHNS, CDR2 SASEGT. V lost 2 bases, J lost 12 bases, and 13 bases lay in between. This CDR3 is 12 amino acids long.

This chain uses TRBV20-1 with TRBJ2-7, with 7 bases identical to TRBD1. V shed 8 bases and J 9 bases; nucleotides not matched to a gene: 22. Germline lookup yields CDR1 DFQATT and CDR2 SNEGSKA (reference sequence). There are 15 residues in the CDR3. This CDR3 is CSQGDLHGAIHGQYF. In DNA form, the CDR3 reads TGCAGTCAGGGGGACCTACATGGGGCGATCCACGGGCAGTACTTC.

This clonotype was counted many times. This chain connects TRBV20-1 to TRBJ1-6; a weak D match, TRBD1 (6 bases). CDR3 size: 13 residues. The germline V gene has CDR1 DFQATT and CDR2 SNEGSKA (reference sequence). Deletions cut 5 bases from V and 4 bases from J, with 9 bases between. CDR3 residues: CSAVQGYNSPLHF. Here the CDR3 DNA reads TGCAGTGCTGTACAGGGTTATAATTCACCCCTCCACTTT.

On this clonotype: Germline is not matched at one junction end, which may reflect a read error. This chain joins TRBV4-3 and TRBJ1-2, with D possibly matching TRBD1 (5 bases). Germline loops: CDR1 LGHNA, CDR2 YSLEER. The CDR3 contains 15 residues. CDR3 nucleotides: TGCACCAGCAGCCTCTCAGGGCGGAGGTACTATGGCTACACCTTC. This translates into CTSSLSGRRYYGYTF.

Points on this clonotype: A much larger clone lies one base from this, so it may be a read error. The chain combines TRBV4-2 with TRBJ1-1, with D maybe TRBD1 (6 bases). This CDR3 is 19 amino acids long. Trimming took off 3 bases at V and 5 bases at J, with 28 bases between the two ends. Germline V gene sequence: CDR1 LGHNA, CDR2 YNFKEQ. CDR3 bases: TGTGCCAGCAGCCAGGTTAGCCTCGGGACATGGATTTTGGGAACTGAAGCTTTCTTT. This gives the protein CASSQVSLGTWILGTEAFF.

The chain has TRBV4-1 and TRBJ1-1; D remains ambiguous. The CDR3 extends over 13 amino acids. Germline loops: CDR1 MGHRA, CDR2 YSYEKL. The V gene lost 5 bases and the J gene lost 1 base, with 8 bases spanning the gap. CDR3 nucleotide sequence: TGCGCCAGCAGCTTGGATTCGAACACTGAAGCTTTCTTT. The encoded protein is CASSLDSNTEAFF.

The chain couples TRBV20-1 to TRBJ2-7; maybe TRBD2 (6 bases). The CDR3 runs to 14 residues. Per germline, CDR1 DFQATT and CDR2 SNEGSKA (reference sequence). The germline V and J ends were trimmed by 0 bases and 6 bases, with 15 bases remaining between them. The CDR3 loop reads CSARDTTGAVEQYF. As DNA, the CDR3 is TGCAGTGCTAGAGATACAACGGGAGCGGTCGAGCAGTACTTC.

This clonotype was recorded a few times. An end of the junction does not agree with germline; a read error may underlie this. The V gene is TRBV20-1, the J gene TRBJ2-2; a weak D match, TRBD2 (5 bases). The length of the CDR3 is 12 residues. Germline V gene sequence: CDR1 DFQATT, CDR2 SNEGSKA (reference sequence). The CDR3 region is CSANLFTGELFF. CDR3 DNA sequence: TGCAGTGCTAATCTGTTCACCGGGGAGCTATTTTTT.

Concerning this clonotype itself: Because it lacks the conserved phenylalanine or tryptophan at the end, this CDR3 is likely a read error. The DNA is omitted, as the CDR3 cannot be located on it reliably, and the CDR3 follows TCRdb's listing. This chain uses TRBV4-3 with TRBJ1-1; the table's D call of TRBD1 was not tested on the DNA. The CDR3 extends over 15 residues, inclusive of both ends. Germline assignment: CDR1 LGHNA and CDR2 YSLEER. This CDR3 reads CASSQDYPGDTEASL.

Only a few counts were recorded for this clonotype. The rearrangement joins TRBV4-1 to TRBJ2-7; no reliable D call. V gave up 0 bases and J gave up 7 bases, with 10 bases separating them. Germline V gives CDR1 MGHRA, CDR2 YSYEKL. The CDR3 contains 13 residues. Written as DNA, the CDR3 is TGCGCCAGCAGCCAAGAACAACAGTCGGAGCAGTACTTC. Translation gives CASSQEQQSEQYF.

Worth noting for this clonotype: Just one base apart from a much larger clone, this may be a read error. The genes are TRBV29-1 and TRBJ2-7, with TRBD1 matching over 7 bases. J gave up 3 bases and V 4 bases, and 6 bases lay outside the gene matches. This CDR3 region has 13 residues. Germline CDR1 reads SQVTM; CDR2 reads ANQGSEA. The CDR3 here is CSVVNRGLYEQYF. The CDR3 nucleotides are TGCAGCGTTGTGAACAGGGGCCTCTACGAGCAGTACTTC.

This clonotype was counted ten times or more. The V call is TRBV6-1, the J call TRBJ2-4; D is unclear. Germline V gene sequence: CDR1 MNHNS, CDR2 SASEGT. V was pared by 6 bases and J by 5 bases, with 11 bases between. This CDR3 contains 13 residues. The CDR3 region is CASSRTEENIQYF. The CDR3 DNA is TGTGCCAGCAGCCGGACGGAAGAAAACATTCAGTACTTC.

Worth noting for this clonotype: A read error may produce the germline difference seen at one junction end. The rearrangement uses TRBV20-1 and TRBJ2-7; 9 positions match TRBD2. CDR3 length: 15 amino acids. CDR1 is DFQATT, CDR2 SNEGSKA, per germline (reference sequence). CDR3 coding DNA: TGTAGTGCTAGAGCCAGCGGGGGGATAGCCTACGAGCATTACTTC. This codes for CSARASGGIAYEHYF.

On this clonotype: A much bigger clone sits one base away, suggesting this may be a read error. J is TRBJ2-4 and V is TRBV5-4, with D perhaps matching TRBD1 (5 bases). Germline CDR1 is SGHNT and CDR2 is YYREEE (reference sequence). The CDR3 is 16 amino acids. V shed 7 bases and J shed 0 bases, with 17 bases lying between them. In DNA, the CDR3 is TGTGCCAGCCCTAACCGGGTCAGGGAAGCCAAAAACATTCAGTACTTC. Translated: CASPNRVREAKNIQYF.

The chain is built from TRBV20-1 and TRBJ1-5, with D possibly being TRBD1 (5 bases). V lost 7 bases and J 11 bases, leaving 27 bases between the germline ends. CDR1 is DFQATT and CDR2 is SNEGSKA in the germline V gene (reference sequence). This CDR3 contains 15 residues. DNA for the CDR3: TGCAGTGTGCTCAGAGTGGGGGAGGACATAAAGGCCCAGCATTTT. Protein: CSVLRVGEDIKAQHF.

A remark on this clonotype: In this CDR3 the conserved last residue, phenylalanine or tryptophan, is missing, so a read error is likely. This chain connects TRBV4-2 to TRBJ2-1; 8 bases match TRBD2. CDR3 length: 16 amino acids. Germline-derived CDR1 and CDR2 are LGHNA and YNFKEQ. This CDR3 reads CASSQSGGWGYNDQFL. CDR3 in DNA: TGTGCCAGCAGTCAGTCGGGGGGGTGGGGATACAATGACCAGTTCTTA.

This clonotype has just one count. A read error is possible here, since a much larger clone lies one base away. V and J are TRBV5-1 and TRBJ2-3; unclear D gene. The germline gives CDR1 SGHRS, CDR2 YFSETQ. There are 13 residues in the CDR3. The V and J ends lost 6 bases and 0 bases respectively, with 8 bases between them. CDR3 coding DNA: TGCGCCAGCATGTCATTTAGCACAGATACGCAGTATTTT. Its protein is CASMSFSTDTQYF.

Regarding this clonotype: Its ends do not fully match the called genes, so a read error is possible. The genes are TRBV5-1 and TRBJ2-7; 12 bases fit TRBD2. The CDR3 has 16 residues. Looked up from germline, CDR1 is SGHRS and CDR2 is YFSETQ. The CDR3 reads CASSLETSGSWNEQYF. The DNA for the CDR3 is TGCGCCAGCAGCTTGGAGACTAGCGGGAGTTGGAACGAACAGTACTTC.

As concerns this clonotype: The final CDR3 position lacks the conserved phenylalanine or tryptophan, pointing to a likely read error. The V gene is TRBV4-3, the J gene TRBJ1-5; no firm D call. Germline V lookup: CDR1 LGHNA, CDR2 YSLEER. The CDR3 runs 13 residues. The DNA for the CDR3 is TGCGCCAGCGGCCAAGATTGGGCCCAGCCCCAGCATTCT. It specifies CASGQDWAQPQHS.

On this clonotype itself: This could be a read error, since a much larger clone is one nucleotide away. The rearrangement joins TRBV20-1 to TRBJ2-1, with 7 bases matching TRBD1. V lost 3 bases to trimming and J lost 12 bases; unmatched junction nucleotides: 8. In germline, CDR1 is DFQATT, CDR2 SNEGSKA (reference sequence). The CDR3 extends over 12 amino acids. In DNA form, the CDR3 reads TGCAGTGCTAGCAGTAGCCACAGGGGGCAGTTCTTC. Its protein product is CSASSSHRGQFF.

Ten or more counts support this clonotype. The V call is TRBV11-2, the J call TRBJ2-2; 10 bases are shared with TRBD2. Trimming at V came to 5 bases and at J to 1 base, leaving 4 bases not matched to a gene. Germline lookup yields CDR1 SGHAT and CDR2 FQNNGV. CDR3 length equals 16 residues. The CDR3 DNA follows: TGTGCCAGCAGCCCCCGGACTAGCGGGAACACCGGGGAGCTGTTTTTT. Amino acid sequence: CASSPRTSGNTGELFF. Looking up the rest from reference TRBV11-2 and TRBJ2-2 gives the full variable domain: EAGVAQSPRYKIIEKRQSVAFWCNPISGHATLYWYQQILGQGPKLLIQFQNNGVVDDSQLPKDRFSAERLKGVDSTLKIQPAKLEDSAVYLCASSPRTSGNTGELFFGEGSRLTVL.

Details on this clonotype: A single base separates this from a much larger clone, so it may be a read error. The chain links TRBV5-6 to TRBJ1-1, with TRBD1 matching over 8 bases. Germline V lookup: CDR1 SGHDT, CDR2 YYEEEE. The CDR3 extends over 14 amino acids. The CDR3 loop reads CASSLDRGNTEVFF. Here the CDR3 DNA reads TGTGCCAGCAGCTTGGACAGGGGGAACACTGAAGTTTTCTTT.

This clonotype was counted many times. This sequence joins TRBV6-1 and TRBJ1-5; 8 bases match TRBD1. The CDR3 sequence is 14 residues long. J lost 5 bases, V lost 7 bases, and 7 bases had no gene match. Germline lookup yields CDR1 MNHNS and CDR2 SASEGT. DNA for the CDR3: TGTGCCAGCAATATGGACAGGGTGTATCAGCCCCAGCATTTT. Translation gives CASNMDRVYQPQHF.

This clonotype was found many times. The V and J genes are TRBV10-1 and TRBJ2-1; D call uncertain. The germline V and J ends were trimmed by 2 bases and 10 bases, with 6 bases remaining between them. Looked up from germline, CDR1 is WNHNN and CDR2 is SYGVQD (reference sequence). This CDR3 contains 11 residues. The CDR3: CASSENAEQFF. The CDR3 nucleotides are TGCGCCAGCAGTGAGAACGCGGAGCAGTTCTTC.

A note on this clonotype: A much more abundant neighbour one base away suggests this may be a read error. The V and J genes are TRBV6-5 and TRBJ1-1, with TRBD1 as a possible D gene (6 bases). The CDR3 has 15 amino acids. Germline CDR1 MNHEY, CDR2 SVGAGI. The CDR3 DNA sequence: TGTGTCAGCAGTTACCACGGACAGCCGAACACTGAAGCTTTCTTT. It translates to CVSSYHGQPNTEAFF.